The clone carrying this TCR beta chain showed up just a few times. The antigen remains unidentified. This sample is part of a study of T-cell reconstitution after alpha-beta-depleted transplantation in children. Whole-study results and caveats: T-cell numbers and diversity one year post-transplant derived largely from freshly generated T cells. For some patients, TCRbeta diversity was high at day 60 because of recipient T cells and thymic progenitors that survived.

Per germline, CDR1 DFQATT and CDR2 SNEGSKA (reference sequence). V was shortened by 6 bases and J by 7 bases, with 10 bases between the two germline ends. CDR3 size: 11 residues. Preparing the TCRbeta library involved the use of unique molecular identifiers. TCRdb redid the calling of the PCR reads with MiXCR, one entry per CDR3 protein. The sample contains approximately 210,000 distinct CDR3 sequences, roughly 15% of which appear only once. The source of this sequence is a male patient between 2 and 9 years old who had a stem cell transplant for acute lymphoblastic leukemia, so the T cells may come from the graft donor. The chain joins TRBV20-1 to TRBJ2-1, with D possibly matching TRBD2 (5 bases). Sequenced material: PBMCs, mostly from graft donor cells, taken 360 days after TCRalphabeta/CD19-depleted stem cell transplant. The CDR3 is CSALTNNEQFF. CDR3 sequence (DNA): TGCAGTGCCCTGACTAATAATGAGCAGTTCTTC.